This record concerns one T cell receptor (beta chain) sequence. The Seattle patients, enrolled during active infection, were followed longitudinally. This specimen comes from a study of blood T cell repertoires in COVID-19. The authors' processing: Reference gene primers were amplified, and this amplification served to estimate nucleated cell counts. Assay used: immunoSEQ multiplex PCR; TCRdb lists only in-frame clones, some missing. The V and J calls and clone size come from that table; D and trimming were worked out from the DNA. The repertoire holds some 46,000 clones, with approximately 83% as singletons. Trimming took 6 bases from V and 4 from J, leaving 18 bases between them. Germline lookup yields CDR1 LNHDA and CDR2 SQIVND (reference sequence). The CDR3 totals 16 residues.

The rearrangement joins TRBV19 to TRBJ2-2; no clear D. The sequencing input was peripheral blood. The source of this sequence is an elderly woman with COVID-19, enrolled during active disease. CDR3 coding DNA: TGTGCCAGTAGCTCGGGTGTAAGGTACGGCACCGGGGAGCTGTTTTTT. Its translation is CASSSGVRYGTGELFF.